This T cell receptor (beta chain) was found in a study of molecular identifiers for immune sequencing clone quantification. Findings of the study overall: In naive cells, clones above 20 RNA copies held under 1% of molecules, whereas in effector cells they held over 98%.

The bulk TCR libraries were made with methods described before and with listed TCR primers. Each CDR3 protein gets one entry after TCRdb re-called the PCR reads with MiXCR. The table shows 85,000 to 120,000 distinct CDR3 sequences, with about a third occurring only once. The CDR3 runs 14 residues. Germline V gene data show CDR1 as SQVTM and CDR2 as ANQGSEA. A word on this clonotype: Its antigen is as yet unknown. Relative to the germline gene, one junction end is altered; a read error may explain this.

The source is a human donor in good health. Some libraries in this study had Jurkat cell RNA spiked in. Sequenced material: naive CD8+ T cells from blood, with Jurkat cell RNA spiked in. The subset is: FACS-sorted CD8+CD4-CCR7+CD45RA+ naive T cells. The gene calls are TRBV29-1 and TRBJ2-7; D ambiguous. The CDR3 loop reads CGVVTRKNSYEQYF. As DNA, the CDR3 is TGCGGCGTTGTTACACGGAAAAACTCCTACGAGCAGTACTTC.